These 17 T cell receptor beta chains originate from one sample sequenced in a study of shared clonotypes between healthy human individuals. Profiled with immunoSEQ multiplex PCR; TCRdb holds only in-frame clones, not every one. The table shows roughly 700,000 clones, with less than 85% occurring only once. The source material was memory CD4+ T cells sorted from blood. Documented subset: CD45RA-negative fraction. The origin of the receptors is a woman younger than 45 in good health.

The CDR3: CASSRAPAGTSLYNEQFF. CDR3 DNA sequence: TGTGCCAGCAGCCGAGCCCCGGCCGGGACATCTCTCTACAATGAGCAGTTCTTC. The chain has TRBV7-8 and TRBJ2-1; possibly TRBD1 for D (6 bases). This CDR3 is built from 18 residues. CDR1 and CDR2 (germline): SGHVS, FQNEAQ. V was trimmed by 5 bases and J by 3 bases, leaving 23 bases between them.

This chain connects TRBV6-1 to TRBJ2-3, with D hard to call. CDR1 and CDR2 (germline): MNHNS, SASEGT. Trimming pared 3 bases from V and 1 base from J, leaving 14 bases between. CDR3 length: 16 amino acids. CDR3 in DNA: TGTGCCAGCAGTGAGGGCTGGCTACGGGGCACAGATACGCAGTATTTT. Its protein product is CASSEGWLRGTDTQYF.

This chain connects TRBV6-1 to TRBJ2-2; D ambiguous. Germline lookup yields CDR1 MNHNS and CDR2 SASEGT. This CDR3 has 12 residues. With 6 bases removed from V and 6 bases from J, the gap between germline ends came to 8 bases. CDR3 region: CASREPAGELFF. For the CDR3, the DNA is TGTGCCAGCAGGGAACCCGCCGGGGAGCTGTTTTTT.

The genes are TRBV27 and TRBJ1-2; TRBD1 agrees at 9 bases. V gave up 0 bases and J gave up 7 bases; unmatched junction bases: 6. This CDR3 comprises 15 residues. In germline, CDR1 is MNHEY, CDR2 SMNVEV (reference sequence). The chain's CDR3 is CASSLSRGTGPGYTF. The CDR3 region has the DNA TGTGCCAGCAGTTTATCGCGAGGGACAGGGCCTGGCTACACCTTC.

A remark on this clone: The sample contains more than one DNA sequence encoding this CDR3. V usage is TRBV5-1 and J usage is TRBJ2-2; either TRBD1 or TRBD2 may supply D (5 bases each). The germline V gene encodes CDR1 SGHRS and CDR2 YFSETQ. V was trimmed by 4 bases and J by 4 bases, leaving 11 bases between them. The CDR3 runs to 14 residues. The CDR3 DNA sequence: TGCGCCAGCAGCCCCGGGACCCTCACCGGGGAGCTGTTTTTT. As protein: CASSPGTLTGELFF.

The chain is built from TRBV27 and TRBJ1-1; D is perhaps TRBD1 (5 bases). V was shortened by 6 bases and J by 4 bases, with 12 bases between the two germline ends. This CDR3 is built from 13 residues. CDR1 is MNHEY and CDR2 is SMNVEV in the germline V gene (reference sequence). CDR3 sequence (DNA): TGTGCCAGCAGGGGGGGTGGAGCCACTGAAGCTTTCTTT. Translation: CASRGGGATEAFF.

This clone was found a few times. This chain connects TRBV2 to TRBJ1-1; D is perhaps TRBD1 (5 bases). V was shortened by 6 bases and J by 4 bases, with 15 bases between the two germline ends. The germline CDR1 and CDR2 sequences are SNHLY and FYNNEI. The CDR3 runs 14 residues. CDR3 residues: CASSQTGFATEAFF. The CDR3, as DNA: TGTGCCAGCAGCCAAACAGGTTTCGCCACTGAAGCTTTCTTT.

This clone was detected a few times. The chain couples TRBV2 to TRBJ2-1; 8 positions match TRBD1. The CDR3 totals 14 residues. The germline gives CDR1 SNHLY, CDR2 FYNNEI. J gave up 1 base and V 4 bases, and 0 bases lay outside the gene matches. The CDR3 nucleotides read TGTGCCAGCAGTGGACAGGGGTCCTACAATGAGCAGTTCTTC. It translates to CASSGQGSYNEQFF.

The chain couples TRBV30 to TRBJ1-5, with unresolved D. Germline V gives CDR1 GTSNPN, CDR2 SVGIG (reference sequence). The CDR3 loop spans 14 amino acids. V was shortened by 0 bases and J by 9 bases, with 15 bases between the two germline ends. As DNA, the CDR3 is TGTGCCTGGAGTGTGGGTCTGGTGGTATTGCCCCAGCATTTT. Protein product: CAWSVGLVVLPQHF. The whole variable domain, filled in from reference TRBV30 and TRBJ1-5, reads SQTIHQWPATLVQPVGSPLSLECTVEGTSNPNLYWYRQAAGRGLQLLFYSVGIGQISSEVPQNLSASRPQDRQFILSSKKLLLSDSGFYLCAWSVGLVVLPQHFGDGTRLSIL.

Points on this clone: With a much larger clone just one base away, this may be a read error. This sample also contains other DNA sequences that code for the same CDR3. The CDR3 bases are TGCGCCAGCAGCTCGGCTAGCGGGGGGTACAATGAGCAGTTCTTC. Its translation is CASSSASGGYNEQFF. The rearrangement links TRBV5-1 to TRBJ2-1; 11 nucleotides match TRBD2. Per the germline V gene, CDR1 is SGHRS and CDR2 is YFSETQ. J gave up 4 bases and V 3 bases, and 3 bases lay outside the gene matches. There are 15 residues in the CDR3.

The chain joins TRBV21-1 to TRBJ1-2. TRBV21-1 is annotated as a pseudogene. The CDR3 is 14 amino acids. CDR3 bases: TGTGCCAGCAGCAAAGATCGGGGTTGGGGTGGCTACACCTTC. Its protein is CASSKDRGWGGYTF.

This sequence joins TRBV7-9 and TRBJ2-7; 9 bases are shared with TRBD2. The CDR3 has 15 amino acids. Germline CDR1 is SEHNR and CDR2 is FQNEAQ (reference sequence). With V trimmed by 5 bases and J by 5 bases, 10 bases remained unmatched. The CDR3 is CASSPPGTSFHEQYF. The CDR3 nucleotides read TGTGCCAGCAGCCCTCCCGGGACTAGCTTTCACGAGCAGTACTTC. Full variable domain (rest looked up from reference TRBV7-9 and TRBJ2-7): DTGVSQNPRHKITKRGQNVTFRCDPISEHNRLYWYRQTLGQGPEFLTYFQNEAQLEKSRLLSDRFSAERPKGSFSTLEIQRTEQGDSAMYLCASSPPGTSFHEQYFGPGTRLTVT.

V is TRBV5-1 and J is TRBJ1-1; no firm D call. The length of the CDR3 is 13 residues. V lost 4 bases to trimming and J lost 1 base, with 8 bases between them. CDR1 is SGHRS and CDR2 is YFSETQ in the germline V gene. The CDR3 nucleotides read TGCGCCAGCAGCCGGTCGGGGAACACTGAAGCTTTCTTT. Residues: CASSRSGNTEAFF.

V is TRBV18 and J is TRBJ1-1; D not certain. Looked up from germline, CDR1 is KGHSH and CDR2 is LQKENI. V lost 0 bases and J 9 bases, leaving 17 bases between the germline ends. The CDR3 has 15 amino acids. The CDR3: CASSPPSHSGTKAFF. The DNA of the CDR3 is TGTGCCAGCTCACCACCTTCTCACAGCGGTACAAAAGCTTTCTTT.

The V call is TRBV7-2, the J call TRBJ2-1; possibly TRBD1 or TRBD2 for D (5 bases each). Trimming left V 2 bases short and J 0 bases short, with 11 bases between. CDR3 length: 16 amino acids. Germline V gives CDR1 SGHTA, CDR2 FQGNSA. As DNA, the CDR3 is TGTGCCAGCAGCTTATATGGGACCCTCTCCTACAATGAGCAGTTCTTC. Translating gives CASSLYGTLSYNEQFF.

This rearrangement joins TRBV29-1 to TRBJ1-1, with a possible D match to TRBD1 (6 bases). Per germline, CDR1 SQVTM and CDR2 ANQGSEA. The CDR3 length is 14 residues. Trimming cost V 4 bases and J 1 base, with 13 bases left between them. The CDR3 coding sequence is TGCAGCGTTGCATGGACAGCGAAGAACACTGAAGCTTTCTTT. This translates into CSVAWTAKNTEAFF.

The V call is TRBV11-2, the J call TRBJ2-2, with a tentative D call TRBD2 (5 bases). The CDR3 runs to 15 residues. Trimming cost V 5 bases and J 0 bases, with 10 bases left between them. CDR1 is SGHAT and CDR2 is FQNNGV in the germline V gene. The CDR3 sequence is CASSRVGTNTGELFF. For the CDR3, the DNA is TGTGCCAGCAGCCGGGTCGGGACGAACACCGGGGAGCTGTTTTTT. Based on the CDR3 plus reference TRBV11-2 and TRBJ2-2, the full variable domain is EAGVAQSPRYKIIEKRQSVAFWCNPISGHATLYWYQQILGQGPKLLIQFQNNGVVDDSQLPKDRFSAERLKGVDSTLKIQPAKLEDSAVYLCASSRVGTNTGELFFGEGSRLTVL.